This T cell receptor beta chain was identified during a study of T cell responses to AZD1222 COVID-19 vaccine. Per the germline V gene, CDR1 is SGHDT and CDR2 is YYEEEE. This CDR3 has 13 residues. Trimming stripped 0 bases from V and 8 bases from J, with 6 bases between. Details on this clone: The antigen remains undetermined.

Study-wide points: In a largely white British group with more females than males, clonal diversity was possibly underestimated.

Profiling relied on immunoSEQ multiplex PCR, and the TCRdb table lists in-frame clones only, not all of them. Of about 120,000 clones listed, approximately 83% are singletons. The sample consisted of peripheral blood, taken on day 0 of AZD1222 vaccination. The rearrangement uses TRBV5-6 and TRBJ1-6, with D possibly TRBD1 on 5 matching bases. The source is an adult in good health. CDR3 DNA: TGTGCCAGCAGCTTGGTAGGGGATTCACCCCTCCACTTT. This translates into CASSLVGDSPLHF.